In this sample, the clone carrying this TCR beta chain turned up a few times. The target antigen is unknown. Here immunoSEQ multiplex PCR was the method, and the copy in TCRdb shows in-frame clones only, minus some. The table has some 13,000 clones, 70% to 85% seen once; the top ten hold about 0.88%. Between the trimmed V and J ends, which lost 2 bases and 7 bases, there was a span of 9 bases. This CDR3 spans 12 amino acids. Per the germline V gene, CDR1 is SGHDT and CDR2 is YYEEEE. This specimen belongs to a study of PD-1 blockade in classical Hodgkin lymphoma. General study findings and limits: Complete responders showed a baseline diversity that resembled the diversity of newly diagnosed patients. Differences between repertoires have undefined causes, possibly disease activity or prior therapy.

Time point given: cycle 4 day 1 (C4D1), after around six weeks of nivolumab. Every patient was affected by relapse after autologous stem cell transplantation, while exposure to brentuximab vedotin was not uniform. Magnetic negative selection was used to purify CD4+ T cells from PBMCs that had been thawed. Material: CD4+ T cells from blood, obtained before the fourth cycle of nivolumab. The chain combines TRBV5-6 with TRBJ1-1; D unclear. The origin of this receptor is a human donor with classical Hodgkin lymphoma. Here the CDR3 DNA reads TGTGCCAGCAGCTTTCAAACCCGTGAAGCTTTCTTT. Protein product: CASSFQTREAFF.